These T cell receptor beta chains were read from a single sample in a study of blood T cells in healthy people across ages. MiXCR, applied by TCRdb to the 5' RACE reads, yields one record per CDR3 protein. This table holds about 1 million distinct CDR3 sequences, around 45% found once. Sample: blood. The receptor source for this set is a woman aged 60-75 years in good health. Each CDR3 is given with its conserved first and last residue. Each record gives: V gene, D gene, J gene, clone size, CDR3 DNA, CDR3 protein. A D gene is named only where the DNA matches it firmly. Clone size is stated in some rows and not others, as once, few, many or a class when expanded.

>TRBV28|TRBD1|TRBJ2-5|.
TGTGCCAGCAGTCCACCAAGTCGACAGGGCTGGGAGACCCAGTACTTC
CASSPPSRQGWETQYF
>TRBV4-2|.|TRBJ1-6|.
TGTGCCAGCAGCCAAGCTCCCCGACAGAAAAGCTCCTATAATTCACCCCTCCACTTT
CASSQAPRQKSSYNSPLHF
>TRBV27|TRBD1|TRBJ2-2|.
TGTGCCAGCAGTCCACCGACAGGGCGGAAGACCGGGGAGCTGTTTTTT
CASSPPTGRKTGELFF
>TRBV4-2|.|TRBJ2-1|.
TGTGCCAGCAGCCAGTTCGAGGCAGAATGGGGTTCCGATGAGCAGTTCTTC
CASSQFEAEWGSDEQFF
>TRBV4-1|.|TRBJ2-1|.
TGCGCCAGCAGCCATCTTTTCGGGACTCCTTATGATGAGCAGTTCTTC
CASSHLFGTPYDEQFF
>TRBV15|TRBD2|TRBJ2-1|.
TGTGCCACCAGCAAAAGCGGGAGGGCCACGTACAATGAGCAGTTCTTC
CATSKSGRATYNEQFF
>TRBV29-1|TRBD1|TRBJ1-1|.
TGCAGCGTAGGGACAGGGAGCACTGAAGCTTTCTTT
CSVGTGSTEAFF
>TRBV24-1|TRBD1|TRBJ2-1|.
TGTGCCACCAGTGATACCGGGACAGTCTGGAATGAGCAGTTCTTC
CATSDTGTVWNEQFF
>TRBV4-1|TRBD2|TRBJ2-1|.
TGCGCCGGCAGCCAAGTGTCTACGGGAGGGTGGAATGAGCAGTTCTTC
CAGSQVSTGGWNEQFF
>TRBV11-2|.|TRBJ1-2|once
TGTGCCAGCAGCTTACGATCTAGGGGGGGCACTGAGGGCTACACCTTC
CASSLRSRGGTEGYTF
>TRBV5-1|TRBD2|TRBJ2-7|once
TGCGCCAGCAGCCTGGGGACTAGCGGGAAGGAACAGTACTTC
CASSLGTSGKEQYF
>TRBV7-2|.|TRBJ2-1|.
TGTGCCAGCAGCCCGGACGGATCCAATGAGCAGTTCTTC
CASSPDGSNEQFF
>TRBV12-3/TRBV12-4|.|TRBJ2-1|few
TGTGCCAGCAGTCTAGAACTAAATGGTGAGCAGTTCTTC
CASSLELNGEQFF
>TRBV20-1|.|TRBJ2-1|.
TGCAGTGCTACTTCGGGGAGGTCAACTTACAATGAGCAGTTCTTC
CSATSGRSTYNEQFF
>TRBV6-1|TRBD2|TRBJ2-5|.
TGTGCCAGCAGTGAATTTATACTAGCGGGAGACGGGGAGACCCAGTACTTC
CASSEFILAGDGETQYF
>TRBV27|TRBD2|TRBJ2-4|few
TGTGCCAGCAGTTTATTAGCGGGACTTAAAAACATTCAGTACTTC
CASSLLAGLKNIQYF
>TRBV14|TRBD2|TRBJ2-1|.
TGTGCCAACAGCCCGGGACTAGCGGGATTCTCCTACAATGAGCAGTTCTTC
CANSPGLAGFSYNEQFF
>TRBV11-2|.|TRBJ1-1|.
TGTGCCAGCAGTTCCGTCGGACAGTCGAACACTGAAGCTTTCTTT
CASSSVGQSNTEAFF
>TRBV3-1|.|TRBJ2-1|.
TGTGCCAGCAGCCATACCTCCAAGATGGGTTCCGATGAGCAGTTCTTC
CASSHTSKMGSDEQFF
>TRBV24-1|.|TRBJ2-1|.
TGTGCCACCAGTGACCGCCTCAGGGTAAAGTCCTACAATGAGCAGTTCTTC
CATSDRLRVKSYNEQFF
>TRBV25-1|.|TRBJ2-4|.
TGTGCCAGCAGTGAGTTTTACCAGGGTGGTAGAGGGGGAGAGCAGTACTTC
CASSEFYQGGRGGEQYF
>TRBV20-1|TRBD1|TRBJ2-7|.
TGCAGTGCTAGAGATCCCTCGGGACAGGGGGCTCGCGAGCAGTACTTC
CSARDPSGQGAREQYF
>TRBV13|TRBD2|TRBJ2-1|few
TGTGCCAGCAGAGCTAGCGGGAGATTACGTAATGAGCAGTTCTTC
CASRASGRLRNEQFF
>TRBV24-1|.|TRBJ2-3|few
TGTGCCACCAGCCGCTCAGGGGACTATACGCAGTATTTT
CATSRSGDYTQYF
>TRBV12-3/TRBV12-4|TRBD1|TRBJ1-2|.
TGTGCCAGCAGTTTTGCGACAGGGTCCTATGGCTACACCTTC
CASSFATGSYGYTF
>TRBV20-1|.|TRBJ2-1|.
TGCAGTGCCACATTTATCCTTCAGGGTAGCTTTAAATACAATGAGCGGTTCTTC
CSATFILQGSFKYNERFF
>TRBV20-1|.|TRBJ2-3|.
TGCAGTGTACCGCCGGTCGCCGGCACAGATACGCAGTATTTT
CSVPPVAGTDTQYF
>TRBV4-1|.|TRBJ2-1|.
TGCGCCAGCAGCCAAGTAGACATTTTCTCCTACAATGAGCAGTTCTTC
CASSQVDIFSYNEQFF
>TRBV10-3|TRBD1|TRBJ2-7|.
TGTGCCATCAGTGAACTGGGGGACAGCTCCTACGAGCAGTACTTC
CAISELGDSSYEQYF
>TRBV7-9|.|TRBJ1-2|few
TGTGCCAGCACCCAGACAGCTAACTATGGCTACACCTTC
CASTQTANYGYTF
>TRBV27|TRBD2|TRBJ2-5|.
TGTGCCAGTAGTTCCGGGACTAGGGGCAATGAGCAGTACTTC
CASSSGTRGNEQYF
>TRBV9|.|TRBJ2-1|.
TGTGCCAGCAGCGGTATAAAGACTAGCTACAATGAGCAGTTCTTC
CASSGIKTSYNEQFF
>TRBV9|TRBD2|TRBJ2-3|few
TGTGCCAGCAGCGCAGAGGGACTAGCGGGAGAAGGTACGCAGTATTTT
CASSAEGLAGEGTQYF
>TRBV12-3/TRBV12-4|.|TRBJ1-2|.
TGTGCCAGCAGTTTATTTACTGGGCACTATGGCTACACCTTC
CASSLFTGHYGYTF
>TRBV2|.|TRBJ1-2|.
TGTGCCAGCAGTGTCGGAGGGGCAGTAAGCGGCTACACCTTC
CASSVGGAVSGYTF
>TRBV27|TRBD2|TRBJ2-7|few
TGTGCCAGCGCCTCGGGTAGCGGGCAAGTAGGCGAGCAGTACTTC
CASASGSGQVGEQYF
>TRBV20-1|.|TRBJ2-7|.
TGCAGTGCCCCACCGCTCGGGGGTATTTCTTACGAGCAGTACTTC
CSAPPLGGISYEQYF
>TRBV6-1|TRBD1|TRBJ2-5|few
TGTGCCAGCAGTGGAGTCGGGGCAGGGGGTGAGACCCAGTACTTC
CASSGVGAGGETQYF
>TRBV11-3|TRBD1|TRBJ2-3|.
TGTGCCAGCAGCTTAGATCTGCCGGGACAGGGCTCAGATACGCAGTATTTT
CASSLDLPGQGSDTQYF
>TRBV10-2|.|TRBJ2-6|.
TGCGCCAGCAGTGAGCCCTCTGGGGCCAACGTCCTGACTTTC
CASSEPSGANVLTF
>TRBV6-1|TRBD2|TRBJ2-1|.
TGTGCCAGCAGTGCCGGGACTAGCGGGTCTTCCTACAATGAGCAGTTCTTC
CASSAGTSGSSYNEQFF